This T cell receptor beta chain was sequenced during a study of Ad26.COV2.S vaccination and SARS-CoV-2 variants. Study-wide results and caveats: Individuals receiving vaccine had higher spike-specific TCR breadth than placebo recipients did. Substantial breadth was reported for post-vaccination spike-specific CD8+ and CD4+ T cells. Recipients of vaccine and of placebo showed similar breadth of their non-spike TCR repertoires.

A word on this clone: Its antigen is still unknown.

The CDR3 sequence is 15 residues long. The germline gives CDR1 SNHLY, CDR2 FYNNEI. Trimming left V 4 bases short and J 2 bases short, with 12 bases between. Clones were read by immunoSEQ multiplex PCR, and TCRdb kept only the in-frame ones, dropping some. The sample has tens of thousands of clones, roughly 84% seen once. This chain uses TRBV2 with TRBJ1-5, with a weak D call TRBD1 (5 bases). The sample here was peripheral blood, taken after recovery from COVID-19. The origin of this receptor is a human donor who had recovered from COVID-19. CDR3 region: CASSVRDGGNQPQHF. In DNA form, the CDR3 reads TGTGCCAGCAGTGTAAGGGACGGTGGCAATCAGCCCCAGCATTTT. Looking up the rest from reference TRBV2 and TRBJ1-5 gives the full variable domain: EPEVTQTPSHQVTQMGQEVILRCVPISNHLYFYWYRQILGQKVEFLVSFYNNEISEKSEIFDDQFSVERPDGSNFTLKIRSTKLEDSAMYFCASSVRDGGNQPQHFGDGTRLSIL.